These 13 T cell receptor beta chains came from one sample sequenced in a study of T cells after posttransplantation cyclophosphamide. The table came from immunoSEQ multiplex PCR; TCRdb's copy has only in-frame clones and leaves some out. The table has tens of thousands of clones, almost 95% seen once. Source material: PBMCs. These receptors all come from a woman in her fifties or sixties in good health and a related stem cell transplant donor.

This clone was detected only a few times. This rearrangement joins TRBV28 to TRBJ2-7; maybe TRBD1 (6 bases). V was clipped by 2 bases and J by 6 bases, with 17 bases between them. The CDR3 totals 15 residues. Germline CDR1 and CDR2: MDHEN and SYDVKM. The CDR3 nucleotides read TGTGCCAGCAGTTTAGAGTGGACAGTTTATCCCGAGCAGTACTTC. This codes for CASSLEWTVYPEQYF.

The V gene is TRBV4-1, the J gene TRBJ1-4; D is uncertain. Trimming left V 4 bases short and J 6 bases short, with 12 bases between. Germline lookup yields CDR1 MGHRA and CDR2 YSYEKL. The CDR3 is made up of 14 amino acids. The DNA of the CDR3 is TGCGCCAGCAGCCTCCGTGAGGTCGATGAAAAACTGTTTTTT. Translated: CASSLREVDEKLFF.

The chain carries TRBV19 and TRBJ2-1; the match to TRBD2 covers 8 bases. The germline V gene has CDR1 LNHDA and CDR2 SQIVND (reference sequence). The CDR3 has 15 amino acids. The V segment lost 6 bases and the J segment 4 bases; nucleotides outside the gene matches: 8. CDR3 residues: CASRLRSGSYNEQFF. Here the CDR3 DNA reads TGTGCCAGTAGGCTAAGGAGCGGGAGTTACAATGAGCAGTTCTTC.

The V and J genes are TRBV28 and TRBJ2-2, with a weak D call TRBD2 (5 bases). From germline, CDR1 is MDHEN and CDR2 SYDVKM. This CDR3 is 14 amino acids long. V lost 2 bases to trimming and J lost 4 bases, with 8 bases between them. This chain's CDR3 is CASSLTRGTGELFF. CDR3 DNA sequence: TGTGCCAGCAGTTTAACCCGGGGCACCGGGGAGCTGTTTTTT.

This chain uses TRBV6-1 with TRBJ1-3; possible D gene TRBD1, 6 bases. CDR3 length: 12 amino acids. Germline lookup yields CDR1 MNHNS and CDR2 SASEGT. Trimming cost V 5 bases and J 4 bases, with 6 bases left between them. CDR3 bases: TGTGCCAGCAGTCAGGGGGGAAACACCATATATTTT. Protein sequence: CASSQGGNTIYF.

The V gene is TRBV5-4, the J gene TRBJ1-6; TRBD1 is a possible D gene (5 bases). This CDR3 has 12 residues. Per the germline V gene, CDR1 is SGHNT and CDR2 is YYREEE (reference sequence). V was shortened by 4 bases and J by 14 bases, with 13 bases between the two germline ends. The CDR3 DNA is TGTGCCAGCAGCCCCCCCCAGGGCTCCCTCCACTTT. Amino acid sequence: CASSPPQGSLHF.

The chain carries TRBV19 and TRBJ2-3; D gene uncertain. Germline V gene data show CDR1 as LNHDA and CDR2 as SQIVND (reference sequence). The germline V and J ends were trimmed by 0 bases and 6 bases, with 16 bases remaining between them. The CDR3 spans 16 residues. CDR3 DNA sequence: TGTGCCAGTAGTATAGATCTGTTCGTGGTGGAGGATACGCAGTATTTT. It codes for CASSIDLFVVEDTQYF. Together with reference TRBV19 and TRBJ2-3, the CDR3 gives the full variable domain: DGGITQSPKYLFRKEGQNVTLSCEQNLNHDAMYWYRQDPGQGLRLIYYSQIVNDFQKGDIAEGYSVSREKKESFPLTVTSAQKNPTAFYLCASSIDLFVVEDTQYFGPGTRLTVL.

The chain has TRBV13 and TRBJ2-5, with unresolved D. The V gene's germline CDR1 is PRHDT and CDR2 FYEKMQ (reference sequence). The CDR3 loop spans 14 amino acids. V was cut by 0 bases and J by 7 bases, with 12 bases left in between. The CDR3: CASSLGTPQATQYF. The CDR3 coding sequence is TGTGCCAGCAGCTTAGGGACCCCCCAGGCGACCCAGTACTTC. Supplemented by reference TRBV13 and TRBJ2-5, the full variable domain reads AAGVIQSPRHLIKEKRETATLKCYPIPRHDTVYWYQQGPGQDPQFLISFYEKMQSDKGSIPDRFSAQQFSDYHSELNMSSLELGDSALYFCASSLGTPQATQYFGPGTRLLVL.

The V gene is TRBV6-4, the J gene TRBJ1-6; D call uncertain. Germline CDR1 MRHNA, CDR2 SNTAGT. This CDR3 contains 15 residues. The ends were cut back, 3 bases at V and 4 bases at J, with 10 bases in the middle. In nucleotides, the CDR3 is TGTGCCAGCAGTGAAATAATGGCTTATAATTCACCCCTCCACTTT. Amino acid sequence: CASSEIMAYNSPLHF.

This chain connects TRBV19 to TRBJ2-2; unclear D gene. Germline CDR1 reads LNHDA; CDR2 reads SQIVND (reference sequence). The CDR3 loop spans 12 amino acids. V gave up 7 bases and J gave up 6 bases, with 9 bases separating them. The CDR3 region is CASNGSPGELFF. The CDR3, as DNA: TGTGCCAGTAACGGGTCGCCCGGGGAGCTGTTTTTT.

This clone was observed a handful of times. The V gene is TRBV10-2, the J gene TRBJ1-4; D not resolved. Germline CDR1 is WSHSY and CDR2 is SAAADI. Between the trimmed V and J ends, which lost 9 bases and 4 bases, there was a span of 15 bases. The CDR3 loop spans 14 amino acids. CDR3 sequence (DNA): TGCGCCAGGGCCATTCCAGTCCTTAATGAAAAACTGTTTTTT. Encoded protein: CARAIPVLNEKLFF.

This clone has only one observation. The genes are TRBV5-4 and TRBJ2-1, with 7 bases fitting TRBD1. CDR3 length: 15 amino acids. Germline V gives CDR1 SGHNT, CDR2 YYREEE (reference sequence). V was clipped by 4 bases and J by 8 bases; unmatched bases: 12. CDR3 nucleotides: TGTGCCAGCAGCACCCGACAGGGTGGCATCGATGAGCAGTTCTTC. Amino acid sequence: CASSTRQGGIDEQFF.

This sequence joins TRBV5-1 and TRBJ2-6; D gene uncertain. Germline V gives CDR1 SGHRS, CDR2 YFSETQ. The CDR3 loop spans 16 amino acids. The germline V and J ends were trimmed by 0 bases and 1 base, with 8 bases remaining between them. The CDR3 sequence is CASSLGGNSGANVLTF. CDR3 coding DNA: TGCGCCAGCAGCTTGGGCGGCAATTCTGGGGCCAACGTCCTGACTTTC.